This is a list of T cell receptor beta chains from one sample in a study of blood T cell repertoires in COVID-19. Repertoires were generated with immunoSEQ multiplex PCR, while TCRdb's copy carries only in-frame clones and drops some. Among over 70,000 clones listed, around 80% were seen once. Material: peripheral blood. The receptors shown here come from a human donor in a cohort sampled during active COVID-19. CDR3s include the opening cysteine and the closing phenylalanine or tryptophan. A D gene is named only where the DNA matches it firmly. Clone size is not always given. Where it is, it says once, few, many or a class for expanded clones.

clone size,D gene,V gene,J gene,CDR3 protein,CDR3 DNA
.,.,TRBV14,TRBJ2-7,CASGPSIRAYEQYF,TGTGCCAGCGGCCCTAGCATTAGGGCCTACGAGCAGTACTTC
.,.,TRBV28,TRBJ1-1,CASSFWSASVNTEAFF,TGTGCCAGCAGTTTTTGGAGCGCCAGCGTGAACACTGAAGCTTTCTTT
.,.,TRBV7-2,TRBJ1-5,CASSLGPQPQHF,TGTGCCAGCAGCTTAGGGCCCCAGCCCCAGCATTTT
.,.,TRBV6-4,TRBJ1-6,CASTLGVTNSPLHF,TGTGCCAGCACCCTAGGGGTTACTAATTCACCCCTCCACTTT
.,.,TRBV7-8,TRBJ2-3,CASSLPPPTDTQYF,TGTGCCAGCAGCTTACCCCCTCCCACAGATACGCAGTATTTT
.,TRBD1,TRBV14,TRBJ2-1,CASSKQGLNYNEQFF,TGTGCCAGCAGTAAACAGGGGTTAAACTACAATGAGCAGTTCTTC
.,.,TRBV7-3,TRBJ1-3,CASSHDNTGSGNTIYF,TGTGCCAGCAGCCACGACAATACGGGATCTGGAAACACCATATATTTT
.,TRBD2,TRBV6-1,TRBJ2-1,CASSAPSGNSYNEQFF,TGTGCCAGCAGTGCCCCTAGCGGGAACTCCTACAATGAGCAGTTCTTC
.,.,TRBV18,TRBJ1-2,CASSLTTAEAVYGYTF,TGTGCCAGCTCACTCACTACAGCGGAAGCAGTTTATGGCTACACCTTC
.,.,TRBV27,TRBJ1-2,CASSLSTANYGYTF,TGTGCCAGCAGTTTATCGACAGCTAACTATGGCTACACCTTC
.,TRBD2,TRBV6-1,TRBJ2-5,CASSVGLAGGGETQYF,TGTGCCAGCAGTGTAGGACTAGCGGGAGGCGGAGAGACCCAGTACTTC
.,TRBD1,TRBV19,TRBJ1-5,CASSVGTGNQPQHF,TGTGCCAGTAGTGTCGGGACAGGCAATCAGCCCCAGCATTTT
.,TRBD2,TRBV19,TRBJ2-3,CASTGLAGVTDTQYF,TGTGCCAGTACTGGACTAGCGGGAGTGACAGATACGCAGTATTTT
.,TRBD2,TRBV27,TRBJ2-3,CASSFRLAGAADTQYF,TGTGCCAGCAGTTTTCGTCTAGCGGGAGCGGCAGATACGCAGTATTTT
.,TRBD1,TRBV5-1,TRBJ2-7,CASSLGDRDSYEQYF,TGCGCCAGCAGCTTGGGGGACAGGGACTCCTACGAGCAGTACTTC
.,.,TRBV30,TRBJ1-1,CACTGFIGTEAFF,TGTGCCTGTACAGGGTTTATCGGGACTGAAGCTTTCTTT
few,.,TRBV2,TRBJ1-2,CASTDPARVGYTF,TGTGCCAGCACCGACCCTGCCAGGGTTGGCTACACCTTC
.,.,TRBV7-2,TRBJ1-5,CASSPTGGRVWTQHF,TGTGCCAGCAGCCCTACGGGGGGGCGCGTCTGGACCCAGCATTTT
.,.,TRBV5-4,TRBJ1-1,CASSRQVTDTEAFF,TGTGCCAGCAGCAGACAGGTTACGGACACTGAAGCTTTCTTT
once,.,TRBV6-2/TRBV6-3,TRBJ2-1,CASSYWAVNEQFF,TGTGCCAGCAGTTACTGGGCTGTTAATGAGCAGTTCTTC
few,.,TRBV29-1,TRBJ1-2,CSVELGYGYTF,TGCAGCGTTGAACTCGGCTATGGCTACACCTTC
.,.,TRBV28,TRBJ2-1,CASQSTVKFF,TGTGCCAGCCAGTCGACAGTAAAGTTCTTC
.,.,TRBV4-3,TRBJ2-1,CASSQEVAGYNEQFF,TGCGCCAGCAGCCAAGAAGTCGCCGGCTACAATGAGCAGTTCTTC
.,.,TRBV7-9,TRBJ2-5,CASRPGGIQETQYF,TGTGCCAGCAGACCTGGGGGGATCCAAGAGACCCAGTACTTC
.,.,TRBV5-4,TRBJ2-5,CASSGGGQLQETQYF,TGTGCCAGCAGCGGCGGAGGACAGCTGCAAGAGACCCAGTACTTC
.,TRBD1,TRBV18,TRBJ2-5,CASSPLGTGYETQYF,TGTGCCAGCTCACCCCTAGGGACAGGGTACGAGACCCAGTACTTC
.,TRBD2,TRBV9,TRBJ2-2,CASSVVGLAGGNGELFF,TGTGCCAGCAGCGTAGTCGGGCTAGCGGGAGGGAACGGGGAGCTGTTTTTT
.,.,TRBV6-6,TRBJ2-7,CASSSQGLGEQYF,TGTGCCAGCAGTAGCCAGGGCTTGGGCGAGCAGTACTTC
few,TRBD1,TRBV5-5,TRBJ1-1,CASSSSYRDRVTEAFF,TGTGCCAGCAGCTCTTCCTATCGGGACAGGGTCACTGAAGCTTTCTTT
once,TRBD1,TRBV2,TRBJ2-2,CASSEQGAWNTGELFF,TGTGCCAGCAGTGAACAGGGGGCATGGAACACCGGGGAGCTGTTTTTT
.,TRBD2,TRBV7-6,TRBJ2-1,CASSPTLTSGGSYNEQFF,TGTGCCAGCAGCCCCACCCTGACTAGCGGGGGATCCTACAATGAGCAGTTCTTC
.,.,TRBV2,TRBJ1-1,CASSEAVRGAHTEAFF,TGTGCCAGCAGTGAAGCTGTGCGGGGGGCCCACACTGAAGCTTTCTTT
.,.,TRBV14,TRBJ2-2,CASSQRGRELFF,TGTGCCAGCAGCCAACGAGGGAGGGAGCTGTTTTTT
.,TRBD2,TRBV7-3,TRBJ2-7,CASSSRTSGPGEQYF,TGTGCCAGCAGCTCCCGGACTAGCGGCCCCGGTGAGCAGTACTTC
few,.,TRBV2,TRBJ2-5,CARGLEKTQYF,TGTGCCAGGGGACTGGAAAAGACCCAGTACTTC
few,.,TRBV5-8,TRBJ1-3,CASSFRQVGNTIYF,TGTGCCAGCAGCTTCAGACAGGTCGGAAACACCATATATTTT